The TCR beta chain under discussion was sequenced for a study of CD8 T cells in Susac syndrome. This CDR3 is built from 13 residues. Trimming took off 7 bases at V and 4 bases at J, with 13 bases between the two ends. Per germline, CDR1 MNHEY and CDR2 SMNVEV (reference sequence). It was with random hexamers that roughly 0.45 to 1 ug RNA was reverse transcribed. With immunoSEQ multiplex PCR, TCR beta CDR3 was amplified across 54 Vbeta and 13 Jbeta. Via MiXCR, TCRdb re-called the immunoSEQ multiplex PCR reads, giving one row per CDR3 protein. The profile covers hundreds of thousands of distinct CDR3 sequences, with about 85% appearing a single time and over 0.09% taken by the ten largest.

The TCR sequence derives from a human donor with multiple sclerosis. This sequence joins TRBV27 and TRBJ1-1; a possible D gene is TRBD1 (5 bases). Sequencing was done on a sample of CD8+ T cells from PBMCs. CDR3: CASTLGAGTEAFF. CDR3 in DNA: TGTGCCAGCACCCTAGGGGCGGGCACTGAAGCTTTCTTT.